This T cell receptor (beta chain) emerged from a study of T cell responses to AZD1222 COVID-19 vaccine. Germline V lookup: CDR1 SEHNR, CDR2 FQNEAQ (reference sequence). The CDR3 consists of 15 residues. Trimming took 1 base from V and 3 from J; bases not matched to a gene: 3. Assay: immunoSEQ multiplex PCR; the TCRdb copy retains only in-frame clones and omits some. Here the sample spans more than 250,000 clones, approximately 95% being singletons. This sequence joins TRBV7-9 and TRBJ2-7; 10 bases are shared with TRBD1. Sample: peripheral blood, taken on day 0 of AZD1222 vaccination. The sequence was obtained from an adult in good health. In DNA, the CDR3 is TGTGCCAGCAGCTTAGGGGACAGGGGACGCTACGAGCAGTACTTC. As protein: CASSLGDRGRYEQYF.